The 9 T cell receptor beta chains below were found in one sample sequenced in a study of blood T cell repertoires in COVID-19. Produced via immunoSEQ multiplex PCR; TCRdb's table is partial and in-frame only. Of about 160,000 clones in the sample, 70% to 90% were seen once. Sequenced sample: peripheral blood. The receptors originated from a woman aged 50 to 60 with COVID-19, enrolled during active disease.

This chain links TRBV25-1 with TRBJ1-5, with D hard to call. This CDR3 contains 15 residues. The V gene lost 4 bases and the J gene lost 2 bases, with 12 bases spanning the gap. Germline V CDR1 and CDR2: MGHDK, SYGVNS. The CDR3 DNA reads TGTGCCAGCAGTGCCGACATCCAGGGCAATCAGCCCCAGCATTTT. As protein: CASSADIQGNQPQHF. Using reference TRBV25-1 and TRBJ1-5 for the parts outside the CDR3, the full variable domain is EADIYQTPRYLVIGTGKKITLECSQTMGHDKMYWYQQDPGMELHLIHYSYGVNSTEKGDLSSESTVSRIRTEHFPLTLESARPSHTSQYLCASSADIQGNQPQHFGDGTRLSIL.

The CDR3 loop reads CASTAGDRGFFDGYTF. CDR3 nucleotide sequence: TGTGCCTCAACGGCCGGGGACAGGGGGTTTTTTGATGGCTACACCTTC. The chain recombines TRBV25-1 with TRBJ1-2; 11 bases agree with TRBD1. V lost 11 bases and J lost 6; bases outside the gene matches: 17. Germline CDR1 is MGHDK and CDR2 is SYGVNS. The length of the CDR3 is 16 residues.

This clone was observed once. The chain employs TRBV18 and TRBJ2-3; 11 bases are a match to TRBD1. The ends lost 3 bases at V and 0 bases at J; junction bases unmatched: 5. CDR3 length: 17 amino acids. The germline V gene encodes CDR1 KGHSH and CDR2 LQKENI. The CDR3 region is CASSPRDRGSSTDTQYF. In DNA form, the CDR3 reads TGTGCCAGCTCACCCCGGGACAGGGGGAGTAGCACAGATACGCAGTATTTT. The complete variable domain, with remaining parts taken from reference TRBV18 and TRBJ2-3, reads NAGVMQNPRHLVRRRGQEARLRCSPMKGHSHVYWYRQLPEEGLKFMVYLQKENIIDESGMPKERFSAEFPKEGPSILRIQQVVRGDSAAYFCASSPRDRGSSTDTQYFGPGTRLTVL.

The chain recombines TRBV7-9 with TRBJ2-3; D unclear. Trimming took 5 bases from V and 0 from J, leaving 9 bases between them. CDR3 size: 14 residues. In germline, CDR1 is SEHNR, CDR2 FQNEAQ (reference sequence). CDR3 residues: CASSGLPSTDTQYF. Here the CDR3 DNA reads TGTGCCAGCAGCGGGCTGCCTAGCACAGATACGCAGTATTTT.

The chain has TRBV19 and TRBJ2-1, with TRBD2 identical over 9 bases. The germline CDR1 and CDR2 sequences are LNHDA and SQIVND (reference sequence). V trimming: 1 base; J trimming: 5 bases; junction bases outside the gene matches: 3. The CDR3 is made up of 15 amino acids. The CDR3 DNA is TGTGCCAGTAGTATAGGCCTAGCGGGGCACAATGAGCAGTTCTTC. As protein: CASSIGLAGHNEQFF.

V gene TRBV27 combines with J gene TRBJ1-2, with 8 positions matching TRBD1. V was clipped by 3 bases and J by 8 bases; unmatched bases: 11. Germline values: CDR1 MNHEY, CDR2 SMNVEV (reference sequence). The CDR3 has 15 amino acids. The CDR3 reads CASSLSGTGEGGYTF. DNA of the CDR3: TGTGCCAGCAGTTTGTCTGGGACAGGAGAGGGGGGCTACACCTTC.

The chain links TRBV5-1 to TRBJ2-7; 8 bases agree with TRBD2. The CDR3 length is 14 residues. V shed 3 bases, J shed 6 bases, and the junction held 8 bases outside the gene matches. Germline loops: CDR1 SGHRS, CDR2 YFSETQ. The CDR3, as DNA: TGCGCCAGCAGCTCCGGGGGGGCCCGGGGCGAGCAGTACTTC. It codes for CASSSGGARGEQYF.

The V gene is TRBV4-1, the J gene TRBJ1-5, with a weak D call TRBD1 (6 bases). CDR1 and CDR2 (germline): MGHRA, YSYEKL. The CDR3 spans 15 residues. V gave up 2 bases and J gave up 5 bases, with 13 bases separating them. CDR3 protein: CASSQRGGRYQPQHF. Here the CDR3 DNA reads TGCGCCAGCAGCCAACGGGGGGGCAGGTATCAGCCCCAGCATTTT.

The chain joins TRBV7-3 to TRBJ2-1; D remains unclear. CDR3 length: 13 amino acids. Trimming pared 1 base from V and 6 bases from J, leaving 7 bases between. CDR1 is SGHTA, CDR2 FQGTGA, per germline. The DNA for the CDR3 is TGTGCCAGCAGCTTAATGACGGGCAATGAGCAGTTCTTC. This codes for CASSLMTGNEQFF. Looking up the rest from reference TRBV7-3 and TRBJ2-1 gives the full variable domain: GAGVSQTPSNKVTEKGKYVELRCDPISGHTALYWYRQSLGQGPEFLIYFQGTGAADDSGLPNDRFFAVRPEGSVSTLKIQRTERGDSAVYLCASSLMTGNEQFFGPGTRLTVL.